Each of the 14 T cell receptor beta chains below was sequenced from the same sample in a study of human T cells and chemical hapten exposure. In TCRdb, the 5' RACE reads were re-called with MiXCR into one record per CDR3 protein. Altogether tens of thousands of distinct CDR3 sequences are present, about 16% being singletons, with the ten largest covering 6.5% to 7%. Unfractionated whole blood was the source from which total RNA was extracted. Receptors originate from a female donor in good health.

CDR3 protein: CASSALGRESKQYF. CDR3 coding DNA: TGCGCCAGCAGTGCTCTGGGCAGGGAGTCCAAGCAGTACTTC. This chain uses TRBV10-2 with TRBJ2-7, with D perhaps given as TRBD1 or TRBD2 (5 bases each). Germline values: CDR1 WSHSY, CDR2 SAAADI. This CDR3 has 14 residues. V was shortened by 4 bases and J by 8 bases, with 18 bases between the two germline ends.

This chain uses TRBV30 with TRBJ2-2; 7 bases are shared with TRBD2. This CDR3 has 16 amino acids. Germline V gene sequence: CDR1 GTSNPN, CDR2 SVGIG (reference sequence). V was pared by 2 bases and J by 5 bases, with 11 bases of the junction left unmatched. The CDR3 DNA is TGTGCCTGGAGTTATTTTGCGGGAGAATTAACCGGGGAGCTGTTTTTT. Protein sequence: CAWSYFAGELTGELFF.

Here the CDR3 DNA reads TGTGCCAGCAGCCCCACGGGGGGCGAACGCTATGGCTACACCTTC. Translated, it gives CASSPTGGERYGYTF. The chain uses TRBV7-2 and TRBJ1-2; TRBD1 is a possible D gene (6 bases). Deletions cut 5 bases from V and 4 bases from J, with 17 bases between. There are 15 residues in the CDR3. The V gene's germline CDR1 is SGHTA and CDR2 FQGNSA.

This clonotype appeared a few times. The CDR3 loop reads CASSSDLIMNTEAFF. The DNA for the CDR3 is TGTGCCAGCAGTTCGGACTTAATTATGAACACTGAAGCTTTCTTT. The rearrangement uses TRBV6-5 and TRBJ1-1; D is unclear. The V end was cut by 4 bases, the J end by 0 bases, with 12 bases between. Germline values: CDR1 MNHEY, CDR2 SVGAGI. The CDR3 has 15 amino acids.

This chain connects TRBV29-1 to TRBJ2-1; a possible D gene is TRBD2 (6 bases). The CDR3 runs to 13 residues. V was shortened by 5 bases and J by 5 bases, with 13 bases between the two germline ends. The germline V gene encodes CDR1 SQVTM and CDR2 ANQGSEA. Written as DNA, the CDR3 is TGCAGCGTTCGTGGGGGGACCCACAATGAGCAGTTCTTC. This sequence encodes CSVRGGTHNEQFF.

The table lists this clonotype with many counts. The V call is TRBV20-1, the J call TRBJ2-7, with 7 bases that match TRBD1. V shed 5 bases, J shed 11 bases, and the junction held 12 bases outside the gene matches. This CDR3 spans 12 amino acids. Germline V gene data show CDR1 as DFQATT and CDR2 as SNEGSKA (reference sequence). DNA of the CDR3: TGCAGTGCTGGTCAGGGGGACATACTGGAGTACTTC. Protein: CSAGQGDILEYF.

This sequence joins TRBV5-1 and TRBJ2-3, with 12 bases lining up with TRBD2. This CDR3 is 17 amino acids long. Unmatched junction bases numbered 10, after V lost 4 bases and J lost 4 bases. Germline CDR1 and CDR2: SGHRS and YFSETQ. The chain's CDR3 is CASSPGLAGGSADTQYF. CDR3 bases: TGCGCCAGCAGCCCGGGACTAGCGGGCGGGAGCGCAGATACGCAGTATTTT.

The rearrangement links TRBV27 to TRBJ2-7, with D perhaps being TRBD1 or TRBD2 (5 bases each). This CDR3 contains 15 residues. Trimming removed 6 bases at V and 0 bases at J, with 15 bases between. Germline CDR1 and CDR2: MNHEY and SMNVEV (reference sequence). The CDR3 region has the DNA TGTGCCAGCAGCCTTTCGGGACGGGACTCCTACGAGCAGTACTTC. Translated: CASSLSGRDSYEQYF.

In this sample, this clonotype turned up a few times. The V and J genes are TRBV7-2 and TRBJ1-1; D unresolved. V lost 4 bases and J 1 base, leaving 7 bases between the germline ends. The CDR3 runs to 13 residues. Germline-derived CDR1 and CDR2 are SGHTA and FQGNSA. CDR3 sequence: CASSSNRNTEAFF. Written as DNA, the CDR3 is TGTGCCAGCAGCTCGAACAGGAACACTGAAGCTTTCTTT.

This clonotype showed up just a few times. The chain uses TRBV10-3 and TRBJ1-6; 7 nucleotides align to TRBD1. The germline V gene has CDR1 ENHRY and CDR2 SYGVKD. The CDR3 sequence is 14 residues long. In DNA form, the CDR3 reads TGTGCGGGAAGTGACAGGGCCGGGGATTCACCCCTCCACTTT. Its translation: CAGSDRAGDSPLHF.

In its sample, this clonotype was seen a few times. CDR3 in amino acids: CASSQDKVATNEKLFF. For the CDR3, the DNA is TGCGCCAGCAGCCAAGATAAGGTGGCAACTAATGAAAAACTGTTTTTT. The chain links TRBV4-1 to TRBJ1-4, with D unresolved. CDR1 and CDR2 (germline): MGHRA, YSYEKL. V shed 0 bases and J shed 0 bases, with 8 bases lying between them. This CDR3 has 16 amino acids.

The rearrangement uses TRBV13 and TRBJ2-7; D possibly corresponds to TRBD2 (5 bases). The germline V gene encodes CDR1 PRHDT and CDR2 FYEKMQ (reference sequence). The V and J ends lost 4 bases and 0 bases respectively, with 16 bases between them. CDR3 length: 16 amino acids. CDR3 in amino acids: CASSSISSFLSYEQYF. The CDR3 region has the DNA TGTGCCAGCAGCTCTATTTCTAGCTTCCTCTCCTACGAGCAGTACTTC.

The chain uses TRBV27 and TRBJ2-7, with D unresolved. Trimming cost V 3 bases and J 1 base, with 7 bases left between them. The CDR3 totals 13 residues. The germline V gene encodes CDR1 MNHEY and CDR2 SMNVEV (reference sequence). For the CDR3, the DNA is TGTGCCAGCAGTTTCGGGCGGTCCTACGAGCAGTACTTC. This sequence encodes CASSFGRSYEQYF.

The V call is TRBV6-2 or TRBV6-3, the J call TRBJ2-1, with TRBD1 matching over 7 bases. V was pared by 6 bases and J by 4 bases, with 9 bases of the junction left unmatched. This CDR3 is built from 15 residues. Germline CDR1 MNHEY, CDR2 SVGEGT. The CDR3 DNA reads TGTGCCAGCAGCAAGTCGGGACAGAATTACAATGAGCAGTTCTTC. Translation gives CASSKSGQNYNEQFF.